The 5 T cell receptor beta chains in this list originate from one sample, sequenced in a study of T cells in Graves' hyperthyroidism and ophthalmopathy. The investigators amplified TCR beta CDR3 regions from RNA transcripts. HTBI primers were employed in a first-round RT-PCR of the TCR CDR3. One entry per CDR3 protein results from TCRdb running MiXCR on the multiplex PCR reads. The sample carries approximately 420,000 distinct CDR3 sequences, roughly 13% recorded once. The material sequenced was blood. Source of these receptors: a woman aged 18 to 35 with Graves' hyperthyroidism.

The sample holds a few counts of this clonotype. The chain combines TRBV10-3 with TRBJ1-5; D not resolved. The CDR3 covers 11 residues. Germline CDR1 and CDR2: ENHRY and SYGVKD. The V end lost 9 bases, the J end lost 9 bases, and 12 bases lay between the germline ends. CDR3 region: CAIGEMAPQHF. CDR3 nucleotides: TGTGCCATTGGTGAGATGGCGCCCCAGCATTTT.

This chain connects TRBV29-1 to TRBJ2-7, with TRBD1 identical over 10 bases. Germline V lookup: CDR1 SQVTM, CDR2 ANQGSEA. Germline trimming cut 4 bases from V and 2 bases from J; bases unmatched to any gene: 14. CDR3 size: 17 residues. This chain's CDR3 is CSVASRGTGDGPYEQYF. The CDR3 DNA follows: TGCAGCGTTGCATCCCGAGGGACAGGGGATGGCCCCTACGAGCAGTACTTC.

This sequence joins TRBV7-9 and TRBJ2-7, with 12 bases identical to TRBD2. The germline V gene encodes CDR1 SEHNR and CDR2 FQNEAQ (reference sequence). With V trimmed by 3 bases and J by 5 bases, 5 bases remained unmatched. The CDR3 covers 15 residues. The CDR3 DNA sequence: TGTGCCAGCAGCTTTCTAGCGGGAGGGCGCGACGAGCAGTACTTC. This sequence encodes CASSFLAGGRDEQYF.

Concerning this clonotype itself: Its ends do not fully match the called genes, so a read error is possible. The CDR3 nucleotides are TGTGCCAGCAGCAGAAGCCACACCGACAGGTTTCCATTAATGAACACTGTAGCTTTCTTT. Translation: CASSRSHTDRFPLMNTVAFF. The chain is built from TRBV7-9 and TRBJ1-1, with D tentatively TRBD1 (6 bases). The CDR3 runs 20 residues. CDR1 and CDR2 (germline): SEHNR, FQNEAQ (reference sequence).

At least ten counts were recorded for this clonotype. The CDR3 loop is CATSRGQGYQPQHF. In DNA, the CDR3 is TGTGCCACCAGCAGAGGACAGGGCTATCAGCCCCAGCATTTT. The V gene is TRBV15, the J gene TRBJ1-5, with 7 bases that match TRBD1. The germline CDR1 and CDR2 sequences are LNHNV and YYDKDF (reference sequence). Trimming took 1 base from V and 5 from J; bases not matched to a gene: 2. The CDR3 loop spans 14 amino acids.